This TCR beta chain originates from a study of T cells after yellow fever vaccination. About the research overall: Fractions with few cells were prepared using SMART-Seq v4 Ultra Low Input.

The CDR3 loop spans 15 amino acids. The ends were cut back, 5 bases at V and 2 bases at J, with 17 bases in the middle. Germline V gives CDR1 SGHRS, CDR2 YFSETQ. In TCRdb, the 5' RACE reads were re-called with MiXCR into one record per CDR3 protein. This table has 100,000 to 150,000 distinct CDR3 sequences, roughly 15% appearing once. The receptor's source is a young man who received the YFV17D yellow fever vaccine. The chain has TRBV5-1 and TRBJ2-7; D might be TRBD1 (6 bases). Sequencing was performed on CD8+ T cells sorted from PBMCs, taken 5 days after the yellow fever booster vaccination. The DNA of the CDR3 is TGCGCCAGCAGGGGGTTCGGACAGAGCCCCTACGAGCAGTACTTC. Encoded protein: CASRGFGQSPYEQYF.